These 6 T cell receptor beta chains were sequenced from one sample in a study of cytomegalovirus exposure and HLA in healthy donors. The study ran its PCR with 60 Vbeta and 13 Jbeta primers. Profiling relied on immunoSEQ multiplex PCR, and the TCRdb table lists in-frame clones only, not all of them. The data show around 160,000 clones, with roughly three quarters seen just once and less than 8% held by the top ten. Material for sequencing was PBMCs. Receptors were obtained from a woman aged 40-49 years in good health and CMV-seropositive.

The chain couples TRBV10-3 to TRBJ2-7; maybe TRBD1 (6 bases). The CDR3 spans 14 residues. CDR1 is ENHRY and CDR2 is SYGVKD in the germline V gene. The ends were cut back, 2 bases at V and 2 bases at J, with 10 bases in the middle. CDR3 sequence (DNA): TGTGCCATCAGTGAGGTAGGACAGACCTACGAGCAGTACTTC. It is translated as CAISEVGQTYEQYF.

This clone was counted once. This CDR3 is CASSLAVGSNTEAFF. The CDR3, as DNA: TGTGCCAGCAGCTTAGCTGTCGGTTCGAACACTGAAGCTTTCTTT. J is TRBJ1-1 and V is TRBV7-9; D is undetermined. CDR3 size: 15 residues. The V end lost 0 bases, the J end lost 1 base, and 9 bases lay between the germline ends. Germline V gene data show CDR1 as SEHNR and CDR2 as FQNEAQ (reference sequence).

The chain combines TRBV13 with TRBJ2-1, with 7 bases matching TRBD1. J was trimmed by 2 bases and V by 5 bases; bases with no gene match: 12. The CDR3 loop spans 17 amino acids. Per germline, CDR1 PRHDT and CDR2 FYEKMQ (reference sequence). The CDR3 nucleotides read TGTGCCAGCAGCACTCGGACAGGAAGAGACACCTACAATGAGCAGTTCTTC. Protein sequence: CASSTRTGRDTYNEQFF.

This chain joins TRBV6-6 and TRBJ1-1; 10 bases map to TRBD1. The CDR3 has 14 amino acids. Trimming at V came to 4 bases and at J to 1 base, leaving 0 bases not matched to a gene. CDR1 is MNHNY and CDR2 is SVGAGI in the germline V gene (reference sequence). CDR3 nucleotides: TGTGCCAGCAGTTGGGACAGGGGGAACACTGAAGCTTTCTTT. This gives the protein CASSWDRGNTEAFF.

This chain connects TRBV5-1 to TRBJ1-6, with D tentatively TRBD1 (5 bases). V lost 1 base and J lost 0, with 5 bases in between. Germline CDR1 SGHRS, CDR2 YFSETQ. This CDR3 contains 15 residues. CDR3 region: CASSLQGSYNSPLHF. CDR3 DNA sequence: TGCGCCAGCAGCTTGCAGGGCTCCTATAATTCACCCCTCCACTTT.

V and J are TRBV7-3 and TRBJ2-5; D not certain. Germline V gives CDR1 SGHTA, CDR2 FQGTGA. This CDR3 spans 13 amino acids. The V end lost 0 bases, the J end lost 2 bases, and 4 bases lay between the germline ends. The CDR3 DNA sequence: TGTGCCAGCAGCTTAACCCAGCAAGAGACCCAGTACTTC. Its protein is CASSLTQQETQYF.